The T cell receptor (beta chain) described here comes from a study of tumor and adjacent non-tumor tissue in lung cancer. Turning to the study itself: The patients, around 10 men and four to six women, were about 31 to 85 with stage I to III disease.

The template was RNA from unsorted bulk tissue. Distant lung tissue was collected more than 3 cm away from the tumor edge. Worth noting for this clonotype: One junction end does not reproduce the germline sequence, and a read error may be involved.

CDR1 and CDR2 from the germline V gene are MGHRA and YSYEKL. This CDR3 has 17 amino acids. A modified ARM-PCR protocol with three rounds of nested PCR amplified TCRbeta. Using its own MiXCR run on the multiplex PCR reads, TCRdb lists one record per CDR3 protein. In the table there are 100,000 or so distinct CDR3 sequences, 55% to 65% of which are singletons. The chain uses TRBV4-1 and TRBJ1-3; no definite D call. This sequence originates from a man under 40 with non-small cell lung cancer. Sequencing input: distant non-tumor lung tissue. The CDR3 protein is CASSQMRWGDSGYTIYF. The DNA for the CDR3 is TGCGCCAGCAGCCAAATGCGATGGGGAGACTCTGGATACACCATATATTTT.